One and the same sample provided the 14 T cell receptor beta chains below, sequenced in a study of cytomegalovirus exposure and HLA in healthy donors. The PCR was carried out with 60 Vbeta primers and 13 Jbeta primers. TCRdb's copy holds only in-frame clones and misses some; the assay was immunoSEQ multiplex PCR. The sample holds 120,000 to 150,000 clones, more than 75% seen once. Sequences were obtained from PBMCs. These receptors were obtained from a woman in her forties in good health and CMV-seropositive.

This clone has a handful of counts. This chain connects TRBV6-1 to TRBJ2-7; 7 positions match TRBD1. This CDR3 has 14 amino acids. The V gene end was trimmed by 1 base and the J gene end by 6 bases; junction bases not matched to a gene: 6. CDR1 and CDR2 (germline): MNHNS, SASEGT. CDR3 sequence (DNA): TGTGCCAGCAGTGAAGGGACAGGCAGACGCGAGCAGTACTTC. Its translation is CASSEGTGRREQYF.

The chain uses TRBV7-9 and TRBJ1-2, with unresolved D. CDR1 and CDR2 from the germline V gene are SEHNR and FQNEAQ (reference sequence). V lost 7 bases, J lost 1 base, and 16 bases lay in between. This CDR3 is 15 amino acids long. The CDR3 reads CASNRLGLLNYGYTF. The CDR3, as DNA: TGTGCCAGCAACCGCCTGGGCCTTCTTAACTATGGCTACACCTTC.

V and J are TRBV7-2 and TRBJ2-7, with TRBD1 matching over 8 bases. The germline gives CDR1 SGHTA, CDR2 FQGNSA. Trimming at V came to 1 base and at J to 5 bases, leaving 4 bases not matched to a gene. The CDR3 loop spans 14 amino acids. This CDR3 reads CASSLGRGRHEQYF. CDR3 bases: TGTGCCAGCAGCTTAGGCAGGGGGCGCCACGAGCAGTACTTC.

The genes are TRBV28 and TRBJ2-7, with 9 bases aligning to TRBD2. The ends lost 3 bases at V and 2 bases at J; junction bases unmatched: 8. This CDR3 spans 16 amino acids. Germline-derived CDR1 and CDR2 are MDHEN and SYDVKM. The CDR3 region has the DNA TGTGCCAGCAGTTTCGCCGGCGGGAGGGATACCTACGAGCAGTACTTC. Its translation is CASSFAGGRDTYEQYF.

The CDR3 spells CASSPGSSSPLHF. DNA of the CDR3: TGTGCCAGCAGTCCAGGGTCTTCGTCACCCCTCCACTTT. The genes are TRBV2 and TRBJ1-6; D is perhaps TRBD1 (5 bases). The V gene lost 5 bases and the J gene lost 10 bases, with 12 bases spanning the gap. From germline, CDR1 is SNHLY and CDR2 FYNNEI. The CDR3 contains 13 residues.

This chain connects TRBV28 to TRBJ1-1, with D hard to call. Deletions cut 6 bases from V and 6 bases from J, with 17 bases between. Germline lookup yields CDR1 MDHEN and CDR2 SYDVKM. There are 14 residues in the CDR3. The DNA of the CDR3 is TGTGCCAGCAGCGTCCCTAATAGCGCGGCTGAAGCTTTCTTT. It encodes CASSVPNSAAEAFF.

The CDR3: CASSFSPSYEQYF. CDR3 sequence (DNA): TGTGCCAGCAGCTTTTCTCCCTCCTACGAGCAGTACTTC. The chain couples TRBV7-3 to TRBJ2-7; no firm D call. This CDR3 is 13 amino acids long. Trimming took 3 bases from V and 0 from J, leaving 6 bases between them. The germline gives CDR1 SGHTA, CDR2 FQGTGA. Supplemented by reference TRBV7-3 and TRBJ2-7, the full variable domain reads GAGVSQTPSNKVTEKGKYVELRCDPISGHTALYWYRQSLGQGPEFLIYFQGTGAADDSGLPNDRFFAVRPEGSVSTLKIQRTERGDSAVYLCASSFSPSYEQYFGPGTRLTVT.

This chain joins TRBV7-9 and TRBJ2-7, with D tentatively TRBD2 (6 bases). The V gene's germline CDR1 is SEHNR and CDR2 FQNEAQ (reference sequence). Deletions cut 1 base from V and 6 bases from J, with 13 bases between. This CDR3 has 14 amino acids. The CDR3 DNA sequence: TGTGCCAGCAGCTTAGGGGGGGTATCAGGCGAGCAGTACTTC. It yields the protein CASSLGGVSGEQYF.

The rearrangement uses TRBV6-5 and TRBJ2-4, with 10 bases fitting TRBD1. Germline CDR1 is MNHEY and CDR2 is SVGAGI. Trimming cost V 4 bases and J 4 bases; bases outside gene matches: 4. CDR3 length: 15 amino acids. The CDR3 loop is CASSSPGQGKNIQYF. The CDR3 nucleotides read TGTGCCAGCAGTTCACCGGGACAGGGGAAAAACATTCAGTACTTC.

This chain uses TRBV7-2 with TRBJ2-1; D may be TRBD2 (6 bases). The CDR3 consists of 13 residues. The ends were cut back, 1 base at V and 6 bases at J, with 7 bases in the middle. Germline V gene lookup returns CDR1 SGHTA and CDR2 FQGNSA. DNA for the CDR3: TGTGCCAGCAGCTTAGATAGCGGCAATGAGCAGTTCTTC. Translating it yields CASSLDSGNEQFF.

DNA for the CDR3: TGTGCCAGCAGCGAGGGAATTCCCGGGGAGCTGTTTTTT. The encoded protein is CASSEGIPGELFF. This chain connects TRBV5-5 to TRBJ2-2; tentatively, D is TRBD2 (5 bases). Germline V gene lookup returns CDR1 SGHKS and CDR2 YYEKEE (reference sequence). With 4 bases removed from V and 6 bases from J, the gap between germline ends came to 10 bases. CDR3 size: 13 residues.

The chain uses TRBV2 and TRBJ2-3; perhaps TRBD2 as D (5 bases). Trimming removed 6 bases at V and 6 bases at J, with 10 bases between. CDR1 and CDR2 from the germline V gene are SNHLY and FYNNEI. CDR3 length: 12 amino acids. The CDR3 loop is CASSSGWDTQYF. CDR3 bases: TGTGCCAGCAGCAGCGGCTGGGATACGCAGTATTTT.

CDR3 amino acids: CASSLAAGERDTQYF. CDR3 bases: TGTGCCAGCAGCTTAGCAGCGGGAGAACGAGATACGCAGTATTTT. This chain links TRBV7-9 with TRBJ2-3; 8 bases map to TRBD2. This CDR3 contains 15 residues. J was trimmed by 5 bases and V by 0 bases; bases with no gene match: 4. In germline, CDR1 is SEHNR, CDR2 FQNEAQ (reference sequence).

This chain joins TRBV5-1 and TRBJ2-5; possible D gene TRBD1, 5 bases. The CDR3 is made up of 14 amino acids. Trimming took 6 bases from V and 5 from J, leaving 17 bases between them. Germline-derived CDR1 and CDR2 are SGHRS and YFSETQ. This CDR3 is CASKTEIHLETQYF. DNA of the CDR3: TGCGCCAGCAAGACAGAAATTCACCTCGAGACCCAGTACTTC.